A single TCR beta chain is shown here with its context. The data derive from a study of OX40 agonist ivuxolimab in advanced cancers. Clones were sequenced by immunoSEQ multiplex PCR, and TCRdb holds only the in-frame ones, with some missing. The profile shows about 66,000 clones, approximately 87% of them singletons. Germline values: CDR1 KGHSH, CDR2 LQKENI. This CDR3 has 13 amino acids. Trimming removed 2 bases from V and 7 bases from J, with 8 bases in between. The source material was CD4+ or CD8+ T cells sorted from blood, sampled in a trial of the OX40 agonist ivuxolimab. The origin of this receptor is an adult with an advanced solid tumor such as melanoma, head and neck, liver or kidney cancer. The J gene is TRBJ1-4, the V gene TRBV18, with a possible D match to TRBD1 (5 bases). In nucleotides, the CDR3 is TGTGCCAGCTCACCAAGGGACGCTGAAAAACTGTTTTTT. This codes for CASSPRDAEKLFF.